This T cell receptor beta chain was retrieved from a study of cytomegalovirus exposure and HLA in healthy donors listed by TCRdb under 2017. At the level of the whole study: According to an earlier analysis of around 600 of the donors, roughly 180 million T cells yielded 117 million unique TCR beta sequences and roughly 280 Gb of sequence data. About 280 gigabases of sequencing data and about 92 million unique TCR sequences made up an early release that covered some 640 HLA-typed donors. Besides the first cohort of around 670 subjects, a separate validation cohort made up of 90 to 150 different subjects was used. Both class I and class II loci were covered by HLA typing, at four-digit resolution. A later genetic analysis used genome-wide SNP genotypes for about three fifths of the roughly 700 donors, treating that subset as a discovery cohort. In the later analysis, no new phenotypic data were used to find candidate immune exposures; instead, reliance was placed on TCR beta sequences and their occurrence across donors. Using immunosequencing, the study profiled T cell repertoires from 666 subjects and related those repertoires to cytomegalovirus serostatus. In a later analysis, previously published TCR beta repertoires from 670 or so donors were re-analyzed and high-resolution HLA genotyping was added so that TCR occurrence patterns could be studied. Every repertoire in the discovery cohort had been generated on one and the same sequencing platform. The aim of the study was to test whether cataloging public T cell receptors could identify signatures of past pathogen exposure. Five DR-DQ haplotypes were handled as single units for association and clustering because linkage in the cohort was strong. Typing coverage varied by locus: roughly 629-630 donors for A, B, C, DRB1 and DQB1; some 520 for DQA1; nearly 610 for DPA1; roughly 450 for DPB1. To predict cytomegalovirus infection status, the study brought together high-throughput TCR immunosequencing, statistical association of individual TCRs with disease status, and machine learning. Among 398 genotyped donors of the cohort, an average of 235,054 unique TCR beta nucleotide sequences were sequenced per donor, around 20% of them non-productive. The genetic ancestry cluster associated with self-reported Caucasian donors included roughly 84% of the roughly 400 genotyped donors. Donor age, sex, ethnicity and CMV serostatus were collected together with the repertoire data. An earlier analysis of 587 of the donors used high-throughput TCR beta sequencing to judge whether each TCR beta V gene segment behaved as functional or pseudogenic.

Library generation was performed with the immunoSEQ multiplex PCR assay. The multiplex PCR relied on a mix of 60 forward primers for TCR Vbeta segments and 13 reverse primers for TCR Jbeta segments. Amplification of the CDR3 region of rearranged TCR beta genes was performed with a multiplex PCR assay on genomic DNA. The amplified TCR beta libraries were sequenced on the Illumina HiSeq System as 87-base-pair reads. The authors' pipeline ran thus. A later analysis tallied 75 million to 95 million unique TCR beta chains across the 666 repertoires, and some 10 million of those chains were shared by two or more donors. A nearest-neighbor algorithm error-corrected the raw reads and collapsed the reads into unique sequences, merging closely related sequences to remove PCR and sequencing errors. CDR3 sequences were aligned to IMGT reference sequences to assign V, D and J gene segments. For a sequence to be retained, a match of at least six nucleotides was required to both a V gene segment and a J gene segment. A rearrangement was called productive if the CDR3 had no stop codons and remained in frame with V and J, and every other rearrangement was called non-productive. Following IMGT convention, CDR3 was defined as the stretch from the second conserved V-encoded cysteine to the conserved J-encoded phenylalanine. In an earlier analysis of roughly 580 of the donors, sequences lacking an unambiguous match to a single V gene segment were excluded. An earlier analysis of several hundred of the donors called V segments functional above 56.7% productive rearrangements and segregating when the between-donor standard deviation exceeded 5%. To diagnose cytomegalovirus status from the catalog of TCR beta chain sequences, a statistical classification framework was built. A later analysis assigned V and J genes by comparing TCR nucleotide sequences with IMGT/GENE-DB human TR gene sequences. A later analysis assigned CDR3 sequences and most-parsimonious VDJ recombination scenarios with the TCRdist pipeline. In a later analysis, every TCR beta chain was defined by the combination of its CDR3 amino acid sequence and its V-gene family, and reads without a unique V-gene family were dropped. In a later analysis, 450 to 600 highly shared, low-generation-probability nucleotide sequences were removed to address suspected cross-contamination and a sequencing artifact. A later analysis calculated a clonal expansion index for each public chain from normalized within-repertoire ranks of inferred template counts. In a later analysis, generation probabilities were computed with a VDJ recombination model fitted to out-of-frame rearrangements, and the resulting probabilities were checked against IGoR. Hypergeometric tests were used in a later analysis to score TCR-TCR, TCR-HLA and TCR-CMV co-occurrence, with a repertoire-size bias correction applied to the TCR pairs. False discovery rates were estimated in a later analysis by permuting HLA or CMV assignments 20 times. In a later analysis, co-occurring TCRs were grouped using DBSCAN, with TCRdist sequence similarity added in when clustering inside HLA-allele-positive subsets. Repertoires with fewer than 30,000 or more than 120,000 public chains were left out of co-occurrence clustering, as were several repertoires with anomalous nucleotide sharing. TCRdb took over this immuneACCESS table, retaining in-frame rearrangements with V and J assigned. Such tables are incomplete; in checked studies, under half of the missing clones stem from an unresolved V gene, and the remainder is unexplained. D and trimming were read from the DNA, whereas the V and J calls and clone size are those reported in that table. The sample table lists under 40,000 clones, more than 85% of them with a count of one. The biggest ten clones account for roughly 3% of the sample.

The cohort comprised 666 healthy bone marrow donors. All cohort members were sampled while nominally healthy, although unrecorded immune exposures were likely present. The donor tested CMV seronegative, placing the donor among the roughly 340 seronegative members of the cohort. Every donor gave a peripheral blood sample, and the peripheral blood mononuclear cells from that sample were used for TCR beta sequencing. Genomic DNA extraction from the blood cell samples was performed with the Qiagen DNeasy Blood Extraction Kit. What the authors observed across the whole study: In a later genetic analysis, a missense DCLRE1C variant was associated with V-gene and J-gene trimming of TCR beta chains, and the association was replicated in an independent cohort. Compared with the roughly 600-donor mean, donors in an Asian-associated ancestry cluster had fewer N-insertions in productive TCRs, according to a later genetic analysis. In vitro tests confirmed that three of the cytomegalovirus-associated TCR beta chains recognize cytomegalovirus antigens. Cytomegalovirus status was reported to be diagnosed by the classifier with high specificity and sensitivity in both the original and validation cohorts. In a later analysis, around 15,000 TCR beta sequences were associated with specific HLA alleles at a false discovery rate of 0.05. A further reported finding was that TCR beta sequences accurately predicted the HLA-A and HLA-B alleles for most subjects in the first cohort. Because counts were too low, 15 to 20 rarely observed V segments, including chromosome 9 orphons, were left out of the earlier analysis of over 550 of the donors. Because HLA typing was missing for some donors at each locus, association tests included only the typed subset. Most TCR sequences were observed very rarely across donors, whereas some public TCRs were present in many individuals. The only immune exposure information available for the cohort was CMV serostatus. Linkage disequilibrium might explain the correlated functional status among segregating V segments, but an unknown experimental factor could not be ruled out. Presence/absence analyses assumed roughly uniform sequencing depth across donors, an assumption that may not hold. An earlier analysis of roughly 570 of the donors showed that most TCR beta V segments appeared in productive rearrangements either about 87% or about 30% of the time, which broadly matched IMGT annotations. A later analysis reported that several top co-occurrence clusters appeared linked to parvovirus B19, influenza, CMV and Epstein-Barr virus. This cohort had only TCR beta chains sequenced, and the lack of alpha or paired-chain data limited which features could be detected. Because the 87-base-pair reads could not distinguish some IMGT-functional V segments, including TRBV6-2 and TRBV6-3, those segments were excluded. According to the authors, the approach could potentially be generalized to other disease states and immunological phenotypes. In a later analysis, the rate of TCR association differed among HLA loci, with DRB1 alleles having the most associated TCRs and HLA-C alleles having the fewest. A later analysis found that most CMV-associated TCR beta chains appeared HLA-restricted, with HLA associations seemingly driven largely by CMV exposure. The study gave a list of about 160 TCR beta chains associated with cytomegalovirus. A later analysis found that HLA-associated TCR beta chains were more clonally expanded and had lower generation probabilities than equally common non-associated chains. A group of highly shared sequence variants was considered likely to be a technical artifact of the sequencing pipeline. Assigning TCR associations to individual alleles was difficult when HLA alleles, especially DR and DQ, strongly co-occurred.

This clone was found a few times. The antigen it binds to is not known. One base away there is no much larger clone; base qualities are not given. The CDR3 holds 15 amino acids from the cysteine to the phenylalanine. The read is trimmed to its CDR3 DNA, 45 bases read in frame from base 1. CDR1 and CDR2 are read off the germline V gene as MNHNS and SASEGT. V loses 5 bases at its end and J loses 5 bases; junction bases beyond the gene matches: 9. This clonotype originated in a woman under 30 in good health and CMV-seronegative. The chain was built from TRBV6-1 and TRBJ2-7, with 10 central nucleotides matching TRBD1. The sample was PBMCs. The DNA sequence is TGTGCCAGCAGTACCGGGACAGGGGATTCTGACGAGCAGTACTTC. Translated, it reads CASSTGTGDSDEQYF.